This entry concerns a single T cell receptor beta chain. The target antigen is unknown. The data belong to a study of CD8+CD57+ T cells in acquired aplastic anemia. The overall study: The average for DNA from sorted CD4+ and CD8+ cells was 2.5 to 4 ug. As sequenced from healthy donors, CD4+ cells averaged about 9.8 million reads. Study-level points and caveats: Almost 30 sequences, all CD8+ CDR3, were shared between patients and controls.

Per germline, CDR1 SNHLY and CDR2 FYNNEI. V trimming: 10 bases; J trimming: 10 bases; junction bases outside the gene matches: 12. The CDR3 is 13 amino acids. For CDR3 and TCR beta VDJ profiling, genomic DNA was the template used. TCRdb redid the calling of the reads with MiXCR, one entry per CDR3 protein. The table includes fewer than 250,000 distinct CDR3 sequences, around 50% detected once. The chain is built from TRBV2 and TRBJ2-1; TRBD1 agrees at 8 bases. The sequenced sample was sorted CD4+, CD8+, or CD8+CD57+ T cells (not recorded which) from PBMCs. This clonotype originated in a human donor in good health, serving as a control. The DNA of the CDR3 is TGTGCCATCTCATCCGGACAGGGATACGAGCAGTTCTTC. Translated, it gives CAISSGQGYEQFF.